Following are 8 T cell receptor beta chains from one sample sequenced in a study of low-dose radiotherapy and immunotherapy resistance in tumors. Regarding time point: before trial treatment. Primers used for first-strand cDNA, a TRAV- and TRBV-specific set, covered both alpha and beta chains. Both a constant-region primer and a V-primer adapter served to amplify TCRs across about 20 PCR cycles. From the reads, TCRdb called clonotypes with MiXCR, one entry per CDR3 protein. Here the sample spans tens of thousands of distinct CDR3 sequences, over 15% being singletons. This material consisted of PBMCs, taken before treatment. All receptors derive from a male donor with prostate cancer.

The V call is TRBV12-3 or TRBV12-4, the J call TRBJ2-7, with TRBD1 matching 7 bases. V was clipped by 0 bases and J by 1 base; unmatched bases: 6. The CDR3 totals 16 residues. Here the CDR3 reads CASSLAQGVRSYEQYF. The DNA for the CDR3 is TGTGCCAGCAGTTTAGCGCAGGGGGTGAGGTCCTACGAGCAGTACTTC.

In its sample, this clonotype was seen many times. This sequence joins TRBV2 and TRBJ1-2, with 7 nucleotides matching TRBD1. The germline V gene has CDR1 SNHLY and CDR2 FYNNEI. This CDR3 is built from 13 residues. V shed 5 bases, J shed 6 bases, and the junction held 6 bases outside the gene matches. In nucleotides, the CDR3 is TGTGCCAGCAGTCCCGACAGGGAGGATGGCTACACCTTC. It is translated as CASSPDREDGYTF.

The table lists this clonotype with many counts. The J gene is TRBJ2-2, the V gene TRBV13; 10 bases line up with TRBD2. The CDR3 spans 14 residues. Germline-derived CDR1 and CDR2 are PRHDT and FYEKMQ (reference sequence). The ends lost 5 bases at V and 6 bases at J; junction bases unmatched: 3. The CDR3 loop is CASSPSGGAGELFF. The CDR3 bases are TGTGCCAGCAGCCCAAGCGGGGGGGCCGGGGAGCTGTTTTTT.

The chain recombines TRBV5-5 with TRBJ2-1; 7 nucleotides align to TRBD1. Germline V gene lookup returns CDR1 SGHKS and CDR2 YYEKEE (reference sequence). CDR3 size: 13 residues. The V segment lost 1 base and the J segment 6 bases; nucleotides outside the gene matches: 1. CDR3 sequence: CASSLRQGNEQFF. The CDR3 region has the DNA TGTGCCAGCAGCTTGAGACAGGGCAATGAGCAGTTCTTC.

This clonotype was seen ten or more times. The chain carries TRBV3-1 and TRBJ2-1; 9 bases fit TRBD2. The CDR3 loop spans 14 amino acids. V dropped 0 bases and J dropped 12; count of bases not matched to a gene: 6. The germline CDR1 and CDR2 sequences are LGHDT and YNNKEL (reference sequence). The CDR3 loop is CASSQDGAGGRQFF. CDR3 DNA: TGTGCCAGCAGCCAAGACGGAGCGGGGGGTCGGCAGTTCTTC.

Ten or more counts support this clonotype. The rearrangement uses TRBV20-1 and TRBJ2-1, with D unclear. This CDR3 is 16 amino acids long. Trimming cost V 2 bases and J 6 bases, with 20 bases left between them. Germline V gene lookup returns CDR1 DFQATT and CDR2 SNEGSKA (reference sequence). CDR3 amino acids: CSARLRAPAISNEQFF. The CDR3 DNA reads as TGCAGTGCTAGATTGCGAGCTCCGGCAATCAGCAATGAGCAGTTCTTC.

This clonotype was observed many times. The chain joins TRBV5-1 to TRBJ2-1; 8 bases match TRBD2. The V gene's germline CDR1 is SGHRS and CDR2 YFSETQ. The CDR3 has 15 residues. Trimming removed 0 bases from V and 7 bases from J; junction bases left unmatched: 6. The CDR3 reads CASSLEGSGVNEQFF. The CDR3 DNA is TGCGCCAGCAGCTTGGAGGGTAGCGGGGTGAATGAGCAGTTCTTC.

In this sample, this clonotype turned up many times. CDR3: CASSLYGGEPQHF. The CDR3 nucleotides read TGTGCCAGCAGTCTCTACGGTGGGGAGCCCCAGCATTTT. The chain joins TRBV12-3 or TRBV12-4 to TRBJ1-5, with D unclear. This CDR3 region has 13 residues. The ends were cut back, 5 bases at V and 8 bases at J, with 13 bases in the middle.